This T cell receptor beta chain originates from a study of identical twins. Study-level points and caveats: Clonotypes of the beta chain that were abundant in cord blood carried fewer insertions (memory repertoires showed none). Conclusions were drawn cross-sectionally by statistical analysis, without following the same donors.

Each CDR3 protein gets one entry after TCRdb re-called the 5' RACE reads with MiXCR. The profile shows around 490,000 distinct CDR3 sequences, about 13% of them singletons. The count of this clonotype is one. What it binds is unknown. Germline CDR1 and CDR2: MDHEN and SYDVKM. Trimming cost V 3 bases and J 2 bases, with 11 bases left between them. This CDR3 is built from 14 residues. This sample also appeared in a second study, on yellow fever vaccine responses in identical twins. Per that study: Each twin's T cell response to the vaccine was reported to look partly convergent and partly personalized.

The sample was CD4+ T cells sorted from blood. The J gene is TRBJ2-7, the V gene TRBV28, with unresolved D. This clonotype was obtained from a woman between 18 and 29 years old in good health. The CDR3 spells CASSFDASTYEQYF. The CDR3 nucleotides read TGTGCCAGCAGTTTCGACGCAAGCACCTACGAGCAGTACTTC.